What follows are 21 T cell receptor beta chains derived from one specimen sequenced in a study of blood T cell repertoires in COVID-19. Libraries were prepared by immunoSEQ multiplex PCR; TCRdb keeps only in-frame clonotypes and omits some of them. The table has fewer than 200,000 clones, roughly 80% seen once; the top ten hold 4% to 6.5%. Source material: PBMCs or T cells enriched from blood (not recorded which). These TCRs come from an older woman with acute COVID-19.

The V call is TRBV3-1 (or the pseudogene TRBV3-2), the J call TRBJ2-7, with 14 bases lining up with TRBD2. Germline V gene sequence: CDR1 LGHDT, CDR2 YNNKEL (reference sequence). The V and J ends lost 5 bases and 4 bases, in that order; junction bases with no gene match: 4. This CDR3 is 15 amino acids long. The chain's CDR3 is CASSSGLAGAYEQYF. In DNA form, the CDR3 reads TGTGCCAGCAGCTCGGGACTAGCGGGAGCGTACGAGCAGTACTTC.

This rearrangement joins TRBV19 to TRBJ2-2; D is possibly TRBD2 (6 bases). Between the trimmed V and J ends, which lost 5 bases and 5 bases, there was a span of 18 bases. Germline V gene lookup returns CDR1 LNHDA and CDR2 SQIVND (reference sequence). CDR3 length: 16 residues. CDR3 bases: TGTGCCAGTAGTCCTTTCTGGGGGGAGAAGACCGGGGAGCTGTTTTTT. Its protein product is CASSPFWGEKTGELFF. Based on the CDR3 plus reference TRBV19 and TRBJ2-2, the full variable domain is DGGITQSPKYLFRKEGQNVTLSCEQNLNHDAMYWYRQDPGQGLRLIYYSQIVNDFQKGDIAEGYSVSREKKESFPLTVTSAQKNPTAFYLCASSPFWGEKTGELFFGEGSRLTVL.

This rearrangement joins TRBV27 to TRBJ1-2; 9 bases line up with TRBD1. This CDR3 has 14 residues. CDR1 is MNHEY, CDR2 SMNVEV, per germline (reference sequence). The J segment lost 6 bases and the V segment lost 7 bases, leaving 9 bases of the junction unmatched. The CDR3 sequence is CASNPRDRVDGYTF. CDR3 nucleotides: TGTGCCAGCAACCCTCGGGACAGGGTAGATGGCTACACCTTC.

The rearrangement uses TRBV7-2 and TRBJ1-6, with D perhaps TRBD1 (6 bases). The CDR3 loop spans 14 amino acids. V was trimmed by 10 bases and J by 2 bases, leaving 12 bases between them. Looked up from germline, CDR1 is SGHTA and CDR2 is FQGNSA. Written as DNA, the CDR3 is TGTGCCATTGAGGACAGCACCTATAATTCACCCCTCCACTTT. It codes for CAIEDSTYNSPLHF.

This chain joins TRBV4-1 and TRBJ2-7; 8 bases align to TRBD1. Looked up from germline, CDR1 is MGHRA and CDR2 is YSYEKL. Trimming took 4 bases from V and 1 from J; bases not matched to a gene: 3. This CDR3 region has 14 residues. CDR3 sequence (DNA): TGCGCCAGCAGCCCGCGGACAGGGTCCTACGAGCAGTACGTC. It specifies CASSPRTGSYEQYV.

The chain recombines TRBV27 with TRBJ1-1, with D possibly matching TRBD1 (5 bases). CDR3 length: 14 amino acids. Trimming removed 5 bases from V and 10 bases from J, with 20 bases in between. Germline-derived CDR1 and CDR2 are MNHEY and SMNVEV (reference sequence). DNA of the CDR3: TGTGCCAGCAGTCTCAACAGGTTGGGTTTCTTAGCTTTCTTT. Translation: CASSLNRLGFLAFF.

The CDR3 sequence is CASSPLTGELFF. CDR3 in DNA: TGTGCCAGCTCACCACTAACCGGGGAGCTGTTTTTT. V and J are TRBV18 and TRBJ2-2; D is uncertain. Germline lookup yields CDR1 KGHSH and CDR2 LQKENI. V was cut by 1 base and J by 5 bases, with 2 bases left in between. The CDR3 runs 12 residues.

The chain recombines TRBV27 with TRBJ1-1; the D gene is possibly TRBD1 (5 bases). Germline lookup yields CDR1 MNHEY and CDR2 SMNVEV (reference sequence). V lost 3 bases and J 6 bases, leaving 11 bases between the germline ends. CDR3 size: 13 residues. This chain's CDR3 is CASSFGGFAEAFF. CDR3 bases: TGTGCCAGCAGTTTTGGGGGGTTCGCTGAAGCTTTCTTT.

This clone was seen many times. The chain recombines TRBV10-3 with TRBJ1-1; a weak D match, TRBD1 (5 bases). The V gene's germline CDR1 is ENHRY and CDR2 SYGVKD. Trimming removed 10 bases at V and 0 bases at J, with 12 bases between. The CDR3 extends over 13 amino acids. In nucleotides, the CDR3 is TGTGCCACCTCGGGGGGATTGAACACTGAAGCTTTCTTT. This translates into CATSGGLNTEAFF.

The chain joins TRBV30 to TRBJ1-3, with no clear D. Germline V gene lookup returns CDR1 GTSNPN and CDR2 SVGIG (reference sequence). V lost 5 bases and J lost 1, with 18 bases in between. This CDR3 has 16 amino acids. In DNA, the CDR3 is TGTGCCTGGGGCGCGGGGTCCGGCAAATCTGGAAACACCATATATTTT. It is translated as CAWGAGSGKSGNTIYF.

The V gene is TRBV10-3, the J gene TRBJ1-4; 7 bases agree with TRBD1. Germline V CDR1 and CDR2: ENHRY, SYGVKD. The V and J ends lost 11 bases and 3 bases, in that order; junction bases with no gene match: 6. The CDR3 runs to 13 residues. In DNA, the CDR3 is TGTGCCGCCACCGGGACAGCTAATGAAAAACTGTTTTTT. As protein: CAATGTANEKLFF.

The chain employs TRBV30 and TRBJ1-6, with 7 bases identical to TRBD1. From germline, CDR1 is GTSNPN and CDR2 SVGIG (reference sequence). There are 14 residues in the CDR3. V was clipped by 5 bases and J by 10 bases; unmatched bases: 11. The CDR3 region has the DNA TGTGCCTGGGTGAAGGAGACAGGGACATCACCCCTCCACTTT. Protein product: CAWVKETGTSPLHF.

CDR3 nucleotides: TGTGCCAGCTCACCAAGACTGACCTCCTACGAGCAGTACGTC. Amino acids: CASSPRLTSYEQYV. V usage is TRBV18 and J usage is TRBJ2-7; D is ambiguous. The CDR3 runs 14 residues. With 2 bases removed from V and 0 bases from J, the gap between germline ends came to 8 bases. Germline V gene sequence: CDR1 KGHSH, CDR2 LQKENI.

The J gene is TRBJ2-7, the V gene TRBV6-5; 8 bases match TRBD1. The germline CDR1 and CDR2 sequences are MNHEY and SVGAGI. The CDR3 loop spans 12 amino acids. The V segment lost 6 bases and the J segment 6 bases; nucleotides outside the gene matches: 4. The CDR3 here is CASSKTGAEQYF. The CDR3 DNA is TGTGCCAGCAGCAAGACAGGGGCCGAGCAGTACTTC.

This rearrangement joins TRBV19 to TRBJ2-2; 7 bases fit TRBD2. With 1 base clipped from V and 4 bases from J, the junction kept 0 bases outside the gene matches. The CDR3 is made up of 14 amino acids. Germline CDR1 and CDR2: LNHDA and SQIVND (reference sequence). The CDR3 DNA is TGTGCCAGTAGTATAGGGGAGGGCACCGGGGAGCTGTTTTTT. It encodes CASSIGEGTGELFF.

This clone was seen a few times. The genes are TRBV24-1 and TRBJ1-2, with 7 bases aligning to TRBD1. Germline CDR1 KGHDR, CDR2 SFDVKD. The V gene end was trimmed by 5 bases and the J gene end by 7 bases; junction bases not matched to a gene: 3. The CDR3 is 12 amino acids. The CDR3 DNA sequence: TGTGCCACCAGTGTAGGGGGCGGTGGCTACACCTTC. Translated: CATSVGGGGYTF.

The rearrangement joins TRBV6-5 to TRBJ1-2; possible D gene TRBD1, 6 bases. There are 16 residues in the CDR3. With 4 bases removed from V and 4 bases from J, the gap between germline ends came to 19 bases. Germline assignment: CDR1 MNHEY and CDR2 SVGAGI. The CDR3 nucleotides read TGTGCCAGCAGTTCCACCTCACCCGGGACACCCTATGGCTACACCTTC. This gives the protein CASSSTSPGTPYGYTF.

This chain links TRBV5-1 with TRBJ1-1; TRBD1 aligns across 8 bases. This CDR3 contains 17 residues. Germline CDR1 and CDR2: SGHRS and YFSETQ. V was pared by 1 base and J by 0 bases, with 8 bases of the junction left unmatched. The CDR3: CASSLIGTGIMNTEAFF. CDR3 coding DNA: TGCGCCAGCAGCTTGATAGGGACAGGAATTATGAACACTGAAGCTTTCTTT.

The V gene is TRBV4-3, the J gene TRBJ1-2; D is perhaps TRBD1 (5 bases). Germline lookup yields CDR1 LGHNA and CDR2 YSLEER. The V and J ends lost 1 base and 4 bases respectively, with 13 bases between them. This CDR3 comprises 15 residues. Here the CDR3 reads CASSQVIGVAYGYTF. The CDR3 DNA reads as TGCGCCAGCAGCCAAGTAATAGGGGTGGCCTATGGCTACACCTTC.

Only a few counts were recorded for this clone. The chain uses TRBV6-6 and TRBJ2-7; 8 bases agree with TRBD2. Germline V gene lookup returns CDR1 MNHNY and CDR2 SVGAGI (reference sequence). The CDR3 is made up of 13 amino acids. After removal of 8 bases from V and 2 bases from J, the junction contained 5 bases not matched to a gene. The CDR3 sequence is CASATGGAYEQYF. The CDR3 DNA reads TGTGCCAGCGCCACCGGGGGGGCCTACGAGCAGTACTTC.

Details on this clone: The junction departs from the called germline gene at one end, perhaps through a read error. V is TRBV6-5 and J is TRBJ1-2; D might be TRBD1 (5 bases). The CDR3 is 11 residues long. CDR1 is MNHEY and CDR2 is SVGAGI in the germline V gene. The CDR3 here is CRAGGNYGYTF. In nucleotides, the CDR3 is TGCAGAGCGGGGGGTAACTATGGCTACACCTTC.